The 21 T cell receptor beta chains presented below share a single source sample, sequenced in a study of metastatic and nonmetastatic thyroid tumors. TCRdb re-called the PCR reads with MiXCR. The data contain about 14,000 clones, 30% to 35% of them singletons. No patient had received any treatment before thyroid surgery. Sequenced input: tumor tissue. The receptors here all came from a female donor with papillary thyroid cancer or a benign thyroid nodule (not recorded which). Some clones in this sample may be carry-over from other donors' samples.

By sample share, this clone is medium-sized (0.01 to 0.1%). CDR3 loop: CASMADTQYF. The CDR3 nucleotides read TGTGCCAGCATGGCGGATACGCAGTATTTT. V gene TRBV7-9 combines with J gene TRBJ2-3; D is uncertain. CDR1 SEHNR and CDR2 FQNEAQ come from the germline V gene (reference sequence). V was pared by 7 bases and J by 6 bases, with 5 bases between. The CDR3 has 10 residues.

This clone is termed medium-sized. CDR3: CASSEAGDTEAFF. Here the CDR3 DNA reads TGTGCCAGCAGTGAAGCGGGGGACACTGAAGCTTTCTTT. The V call is TRBV2, the J call TRBJ1-1, with D perhaps matching TRBD1 (5 bases). V lost 0 bases to trimming and J lost 3 bases, with 5 bases between them. This CDR3 is 13 amino acids long. Germline V gene lookup returns CDR1 SNHLY and CDR2 FYNNEI.

In this sample, this clone turned up many times. The chain couples TRBV20-1 to TRBJ2-1; D is uncertain. Trimming took 0 bases from V and 7 from J, leaving 19 bases between them. CDR1 and CDR2 from the germline V gene are DFQATT and SNEGSKA (reference sequence). The CDR3 spans 16 residues. CDR3 in DNA: TGCAGTGCTAGAGATCCCAGTTTCTCCCCTTTAAATGAGCAGTTCTTC. Its translation is CSARDPSFSPLNEQFF.

The J gene is TRBJ2-2, the V gene TRBV4-1; 8 bases line up with TRBD2. Germline V gives CDR1 MGHRA, CDR2 YSYEKL. This CDR3 spans 14 amino acids. Germline trimming cut 4 bases from V and 6 bases from J; bases unmatched to any gene: 4. CDR3 region: CASSRTSGPGELFF. The DNA for the CDR3 is TGCGCCAGCAGCCGCACTAGCGGTCCCGGGGAGCTGTTTTTT.

Sample share makes this clone medium-sized. The chain joins TRBV6-1 to TRBJ2-7; TRBD2 is a possible D gene (6 bases). This CDR3 contains 13 residues. Germline CDR1 is MNHNS and CDR2 is SASEGT. Trimming cost V 5 bases and J 4 bases, with 12 bases left between them. The CDR3 DNA reads as TGTGCCAGCAGTTCCGGGAGTCTATACGAGCAGTACTTC. Protein: CASSSGSLYEQYF.

This clone was seen repeatedly, ten times or more. The chain couples TRBV28 to TRBJ1-4; D is ambiguous. The CDR3 is made up of 15 amino acids. Per germline, CDR1 MDHEN and CDR2 SYDVKM. Trimming stripped 4 bases from V and 4 bases from J, with 13 bases between. As DNA, the CDR3 is TGTGCCAGCAGTTCCTCGCGCGGTTTTAATGAAAAACTGTTTTTT. Translating gives CASSSSRGFNEKLFF. The full variable domain, completed using reference TRBV28 and TRBJ1-4, is DVKVTQSSRYLVKRTGEKVFLECVQDMDHENMFWYRQDPGLGLRLIYFSYDVKMKEKGDIPEGYSVSREKKERFSLILESASTNQTSMYLCASSSSRGFNEKLFFGSGTQLSVL.

This clone was observed a handful of times. This chain joins TRBV19 and TRBJ1-1; D is possibly TRBD1 (5 bases). This CDR3 has 12 residues. Germline lookup yields CDR1 LNHDA and CDR2 SQIVND (reference sequence). V was clipped by 7 bases and J by 6 bases, with 12 bases between them. The CDR3 coding sequence is TGTGCCAGTAATCTGGGGGTCTCTGAAGCTTTCTTT. Its protein product is CASNLGVSEAFF.

This clone was recorded only once. The chain carries TRBV5-6 and TRBJ1-2; TRBD1 is a possible D gene (5 bases). Trimming took off 2 bases at V and 5 bases at J, with 19 bases between the two ends. The germline V gene encodes CDR1 SGHDT and CDR2 YYEEEE. This CDR3 region has 16 residues. The CDR3: CASSFWGTGHTYGYTF. The CDR3 DNA reads as TGTGCCAGCAGCTTTTGGGGCACTGGGCATACTTATGGCTACACCTTC.

This clone was seen a few times. The V call is TRBV6-1, the J call TRBJ2-7, with TRBD2 matching over 11 bases. The trim removed 2 bases at V and 6 bases at J, leaving 6 bases unmatched. Germline loops: CDR1 MNHNS, CDR2 SASEGT. The CDR3 spans 15 residues. CDR3 sequence: CASSEPPGLAVEQYF. The CDR3 DNA reads TGTGCCAGCAGTGAACCTCCGGGACTAGCGGTCGAGCAGTACTTC.

In this sample, this clone turned up a few times. The V call is TRBV6-2 or TRBV6-3, the J call TRBJ1-2; 7 bases match TRBD1. The CDR3 sequence is 16 residues long. CDR1 MNHEY and CDR2 SVGEGT come from the germline V gene. V was clipped by 4 bases and J by 4 bases; unmatched bases: 12. The CDR3 here is CASSSPPGTEIYGYTF. The CDR3 DNA is TGTGCCAGCAGTTCCCCACCGGGGACAGAAATCTATGGCTACACCTTC.

The chain is built from TRBV20-1 and TRBJ1-1; D is possibly TRBD1 (6 bases). The CDR3 totals 12 residues. Per germline, CDR1 DFQATT and CDR2 SNEGSKA (reference sequence). V was pared by 4 bases and J by 8 bases, with 14 bases between. CDR3 sequence (DNA): TGCAGTGCTAAGGATTTGAGGGGGGAAGCTTTCTTT. This gives the protein CSAKDLRGEAFF.

J is TRBJ2-7 and V is TRBV7-9; no definite D call. This CDR3 region has 12 residues. Per germline, CDR1 SEHNR and CDR2 FQNEAQ (reference sequence). V lost 1 base, J lost 6 bases, and 7 bases lay in between. The CDR3 protein is CASSLEIAEQYF. The CDR3 DNA follows: TGTGCCAGCAGCTTAGAGATCGCCGAGCAGTACTTC.

This chain connects TRBV7-9 to TRBJ1-2; the D gene is possibly TRBD1 (5 bases). Trimming cost V 3 bases and J 8 bases, with 16 bases left between them. Germline-derived CDR1 and CDR2 are SEHNR and FQNEAQ (reference sequence). The CDR3 sequence is 14 residues long. Here the CDR3 DNA reads TGTGCCAGCAGCTTTGACAGCCGGACGCAAGGCTACACCTTC. Translated, it gives CASSFDSRTQGYTF. Combining the CDR3 with reference TRBV7-9 and TRBJ1-2 gives the whole variable domain DTGVSQNPRHKITKRGQNVTFRCDPISEHNRLYWYRQTLGQGPEFLTYFQNEAQLEKSRLLSDRFSAERPKGSFSTLEIQRTEQGDSAMYLCASSFDSRTQGYTFGSGTRLTVV.

This clone is medium-sized in the sample. This chain connects TRBV11-3 to TRBJ2-3, with D unclear. V was pared by 4 bases and J by 4 bases, with 18 bases between. The CDR3 spans 16 residues. Germline lookup yields CDR1 SGHNT and CDR2 YENEEA. The DNA of the CDR3 is TGTGCCAGCAGCTCATCCAACGTGGGAAGGGCAGATACGCAGTATTTT. This sequence encodes CASSSSNVGRADTQYF.

Relative to its sample, this clone is medium-sized. Other DNA sequences from this sample encode an identical CDR3 as well. V is TRBV9 and J is TRBJ2-3, with D possibly TRBD2 on 6 matching bases. Germline assignment: CDR1 SGDLS and CDR2 YYNGEE. V gave up 6 bases and J gave up 3 bases, with 14 bases separating them. This CDR3 has 14 amino acids. The CDR3 sequence is CASTPVGSTDTQYF. CDR3 nucleotides: TGTGCCAGCACGCCAGTCGGGAGTACAGATACGCAGTATTTT.

This clone was seen many times. The genes are TRBV5-8 and TRBJ2-3; 7 bases are a match to TRBD1. The CDR3 consists of 13 residues. CDR1 and CDR2 from the germline V gene are SGHTS and YDEGEE. The junction had 7 bases not matched to a gene; V was cut back by 9 bases and J by 3 bases. The CDR3 sequence: CATERQGTDTQYF. DNA of the CDR3: TGTGCCACCGAGAGACAGGGTACAGATACGCAGTATTTT.

The chain is built from TRBV11-2 and TRBJ2-1; D gene ambiguous. With 6 bases removed from V and 9 bases from J, the gap between germline ends came to 24 bases. Germline loops: CDR1 SGHAT, CDR2 FQNNGV. The CDR3 contains 16 residues. The chain's CDR3 is CASSKTKTTIGSEQFF. The CDR3 DNA sequence: TGTGCCAGCAGTAAAACCAAGACAACGATAGGTAGTGAGCAGTTCTTC.

In its sample, this clone was seen many times. Being one base from a much bigger clone, this may be a read error. The chain joins TRBV15 to TRBJ1-5; the D gene is possibly TRBD1 (5 bases). In germline, CDR1 is LNHNV, CDR2 YYDKDF (reference sequence). Trimming took off 0 bases at V and 9 bases at J, with 15 bases between the two ends. The CDR3 has 15 residues. CDR3 coding DNA: TGTGCCACCAGCAGAGATAGGGGTTGGGATCGGCCCCAGCATTTT. The encoded protein is CATSRDRGWDRPQHF. Supplemented by reference TRBV15 and TRBJ1-5, the full variable domain reads DAMVIQNPRYQVTQFGKPVTLSCSQTLNHNVMYWYQQKSSQAPKLLFHYYDKDFNNEADTPDNFQSRRPNTSFCFLDIRSPGLGDTAMYLCATSRDRGWDRPQHFGDGTRLSIL.

This clone was observed at least ten times. This rearrangement joins TRBV2 to TRBJ2-7, with TRBD2 identical over 7 bases. CDR1 SNHLY and CDR2 FYNNEI come from the germline V gene. This CDR3 has 16 residues. With V trimmed by 2 bases and J by 4 bases, 11 bases remained unmatched. The CDR3 is CASSEFGGRRLYEQYF. For the CDR3, the DNA is TGTGCCAGCAGTGAATTTGGCGGGAGAAGGCTGTACGAGCAGTACTTC.

The CDR3 reads CASSKGADGYTF. The CDR3 DNA reads as TGCGCCAGCAGCAAAGGGGCAGACGGCTACACCTTC. The rearrangement joins TRBV4-1 to TRBJ1-2; D may be TRBD1 (5 bases). The CDR3 has 12 residues. Germline-derived CDR1 and CDR2 are MGHRA and YSYEKL. Deletions cut 5 bases from V and 8 bases from J, with 12 bases between.

The V call is TRBV5-1, the J call TRBJ1-2; D unclear. The CDR3 has 14 amino acids. The V gene's germline CDR1 is SGHRS and CDR2 YFSETQ. V lost 3 bases and J 6 bases, leaving 15 bases between the germline ends. The CDR3 region is CASSSTRTSNGYTF. The CDR3 nucleotides read TGCGCCAGCAGCTCGACTCGTACCTCCAATGGCTACACCTTC.